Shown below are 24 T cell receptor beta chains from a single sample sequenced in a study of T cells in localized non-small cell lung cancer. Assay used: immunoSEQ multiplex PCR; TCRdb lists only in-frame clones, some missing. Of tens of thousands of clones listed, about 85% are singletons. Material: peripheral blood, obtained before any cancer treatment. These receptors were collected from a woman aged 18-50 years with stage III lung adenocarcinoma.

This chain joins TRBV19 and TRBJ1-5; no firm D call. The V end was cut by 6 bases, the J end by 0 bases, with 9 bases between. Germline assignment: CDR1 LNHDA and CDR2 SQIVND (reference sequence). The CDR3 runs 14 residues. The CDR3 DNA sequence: TGTGCCAGTAGCCCTCAGATTAGCAATCAGCCCCAGCATTTT. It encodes CASSPQISNQPQHF.

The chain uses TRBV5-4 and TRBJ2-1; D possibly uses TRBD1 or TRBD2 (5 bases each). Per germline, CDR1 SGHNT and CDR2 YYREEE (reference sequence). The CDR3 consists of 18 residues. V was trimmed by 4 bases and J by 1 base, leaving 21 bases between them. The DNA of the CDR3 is TGTGCCAGCAGCCCAGGGTCCCCCGCGGGTCTTTCCTACAATGAGCAGTTCTTC. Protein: CASSPGSPAGLSYNEQFF.

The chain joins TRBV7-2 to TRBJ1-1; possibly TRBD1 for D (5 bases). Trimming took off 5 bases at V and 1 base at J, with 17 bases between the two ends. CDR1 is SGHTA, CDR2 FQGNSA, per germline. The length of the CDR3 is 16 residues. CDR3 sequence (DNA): TGTGCCAGCAGCCGTGGGGAGGGGCACCCGAACACTGAAGCTTTCTTT. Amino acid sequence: CASSRGEGHPNTEAFF.

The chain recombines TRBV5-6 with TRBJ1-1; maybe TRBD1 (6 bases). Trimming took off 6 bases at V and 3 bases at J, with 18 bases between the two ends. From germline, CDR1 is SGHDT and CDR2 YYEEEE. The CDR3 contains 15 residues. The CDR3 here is CASNNGGQGYTEAFF. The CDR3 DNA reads TGTGCCAGCAACAACGGGGGGCAAGGATACACTGAAGCTTTCTTT.

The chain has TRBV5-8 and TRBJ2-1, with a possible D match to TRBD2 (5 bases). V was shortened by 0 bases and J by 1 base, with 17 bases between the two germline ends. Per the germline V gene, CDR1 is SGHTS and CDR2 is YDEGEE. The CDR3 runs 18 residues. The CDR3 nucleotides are TGTGCCAGCAGCTTGGGCCAGTCTCGTACGGGGTCCTACAATGAGCAGTTCTTC. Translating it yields CASSLGQSRTGSYNEQFF.

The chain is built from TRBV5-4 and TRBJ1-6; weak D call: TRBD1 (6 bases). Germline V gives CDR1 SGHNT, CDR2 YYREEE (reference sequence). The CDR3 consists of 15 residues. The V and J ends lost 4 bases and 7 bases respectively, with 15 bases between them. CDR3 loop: CASSKERGHNSPLHF. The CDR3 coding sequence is TGTGCCAGCAGCAAGGAACGGGGACACAATTCACCCCTCCACTTT.

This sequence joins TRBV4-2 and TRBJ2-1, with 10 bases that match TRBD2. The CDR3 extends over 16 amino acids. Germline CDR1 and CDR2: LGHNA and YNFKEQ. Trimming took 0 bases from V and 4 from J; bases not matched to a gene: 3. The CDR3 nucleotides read TGTGCCAGCAGCCAAGATCCAGCGGGGGGGTACAATGAGCAGTTCTTC. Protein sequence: CASSQDPAGGYNEQFF.

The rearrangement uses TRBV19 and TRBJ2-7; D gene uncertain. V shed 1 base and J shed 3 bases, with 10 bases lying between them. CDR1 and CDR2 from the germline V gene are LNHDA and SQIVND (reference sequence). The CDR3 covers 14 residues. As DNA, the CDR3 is TGTGCCAGTAGTATAGGGCACTACCTCTACGAGCAGTACTTC. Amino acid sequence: CASSIGHYLYEQYF.

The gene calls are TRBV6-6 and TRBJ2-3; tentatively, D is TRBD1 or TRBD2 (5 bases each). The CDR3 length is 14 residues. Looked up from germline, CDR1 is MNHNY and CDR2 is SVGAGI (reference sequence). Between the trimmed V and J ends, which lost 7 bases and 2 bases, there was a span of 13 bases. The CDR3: CASNIREITDTQYF. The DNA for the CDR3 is TGTGCCAGCAACATCAGGGAGATCACAGATACGCAGTATTTT.

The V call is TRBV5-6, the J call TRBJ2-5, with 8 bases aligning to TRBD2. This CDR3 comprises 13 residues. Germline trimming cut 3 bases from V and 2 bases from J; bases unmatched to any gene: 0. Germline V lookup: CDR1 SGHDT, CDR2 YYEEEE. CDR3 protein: CASSSGGQETQYF. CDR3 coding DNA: TGTGCCAGCAGCTCGGGGGGGCAAGAGACCCAGTACTTC.

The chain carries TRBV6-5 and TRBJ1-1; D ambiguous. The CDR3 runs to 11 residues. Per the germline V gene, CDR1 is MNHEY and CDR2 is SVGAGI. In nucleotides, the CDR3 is TGTGCAGTCCTTTTGGTGGTTGAAGCTTTCTTT. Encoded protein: CAVLLVVEAFF.

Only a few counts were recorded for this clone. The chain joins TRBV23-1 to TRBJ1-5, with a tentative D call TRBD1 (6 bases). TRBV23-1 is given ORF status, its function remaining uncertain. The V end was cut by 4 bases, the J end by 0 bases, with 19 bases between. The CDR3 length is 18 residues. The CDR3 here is CASSLGGRMEYSNQPQHF. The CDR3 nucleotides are TGCGCCAGCAGTCTAGGGGGGAGGATGGAGTATAGCAATCAGCCCCAGCATTTT.

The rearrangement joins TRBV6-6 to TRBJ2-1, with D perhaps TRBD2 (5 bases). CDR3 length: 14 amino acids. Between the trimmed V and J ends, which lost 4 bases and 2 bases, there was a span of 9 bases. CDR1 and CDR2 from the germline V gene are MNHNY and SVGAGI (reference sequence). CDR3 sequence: CASSLAGPYNEQFF. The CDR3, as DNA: TGTGCCAGCAGTTTGGCGGGCCCCTACAATGAGCAGTTCTTC.

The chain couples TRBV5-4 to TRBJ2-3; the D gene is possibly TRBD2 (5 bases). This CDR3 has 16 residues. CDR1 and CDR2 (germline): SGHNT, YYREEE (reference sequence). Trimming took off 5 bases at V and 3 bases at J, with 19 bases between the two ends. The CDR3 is CASSPVPARGTDTQYF. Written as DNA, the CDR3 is TGTGCCAGCAGTCCAGTCCCAGCCCGGGGAACAGATACGCAGTATTTT.

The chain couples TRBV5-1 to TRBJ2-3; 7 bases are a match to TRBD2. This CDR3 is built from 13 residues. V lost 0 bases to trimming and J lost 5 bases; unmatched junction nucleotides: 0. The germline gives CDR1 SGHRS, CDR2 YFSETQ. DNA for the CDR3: TGCGCCAGCAGCTTGGCGGGGGGAGATACGCAGTATTTT. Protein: CASSLAGGDTQYF.

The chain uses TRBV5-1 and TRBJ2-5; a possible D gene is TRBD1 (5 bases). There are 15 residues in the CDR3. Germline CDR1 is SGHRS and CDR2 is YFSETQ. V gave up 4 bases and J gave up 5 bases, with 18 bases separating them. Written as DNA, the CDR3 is TGCGCCAGCAGCCCGGACACGCTCGCAGGGGAGACCCAGTACTTC. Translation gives CASSPDTLAGETQYF.

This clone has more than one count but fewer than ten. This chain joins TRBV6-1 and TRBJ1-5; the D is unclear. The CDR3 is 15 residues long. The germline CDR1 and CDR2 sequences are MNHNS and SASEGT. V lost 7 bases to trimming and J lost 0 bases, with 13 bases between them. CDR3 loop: CASKGSEYSNQPQHF. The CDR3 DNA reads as TGTGCCAGCAAGGGTAGCGAGTATAGCAATCAGCCCCAGCATTTT.

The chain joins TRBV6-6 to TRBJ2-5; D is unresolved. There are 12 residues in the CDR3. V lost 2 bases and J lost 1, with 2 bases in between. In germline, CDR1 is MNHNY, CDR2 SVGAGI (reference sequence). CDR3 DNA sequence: TGTGCCAGCAGTTACCGCCAAGAGACCCAGTACTTC. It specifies CASSYRQETQYF.

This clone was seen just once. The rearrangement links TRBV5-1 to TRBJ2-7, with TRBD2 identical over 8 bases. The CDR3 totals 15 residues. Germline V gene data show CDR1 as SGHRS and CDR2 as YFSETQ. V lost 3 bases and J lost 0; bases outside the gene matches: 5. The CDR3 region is CASSYSGTSSYEQYF. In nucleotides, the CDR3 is TGCGCCAGCAGCTATTCCGGGACTAGCTCCTACGAGCAGTACTTC.

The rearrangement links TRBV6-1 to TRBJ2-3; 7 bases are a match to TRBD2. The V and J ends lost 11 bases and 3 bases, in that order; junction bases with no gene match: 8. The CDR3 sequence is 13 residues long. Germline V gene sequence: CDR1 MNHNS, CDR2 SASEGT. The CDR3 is CAACGGGTDTQYF. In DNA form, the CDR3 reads TGTGCCGCTTGTGGCGGGGGAACAGATACGCAGTATTTT.

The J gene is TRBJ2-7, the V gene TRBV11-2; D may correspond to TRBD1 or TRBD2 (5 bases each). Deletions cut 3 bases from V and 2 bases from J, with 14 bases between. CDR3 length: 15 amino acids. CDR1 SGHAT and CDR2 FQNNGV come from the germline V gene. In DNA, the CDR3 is TGTGCCAGCAGCTTTAACCGGGACGGAGCCTACGAGCAGTACTTC. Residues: CASSFNRDGAYEQYF.

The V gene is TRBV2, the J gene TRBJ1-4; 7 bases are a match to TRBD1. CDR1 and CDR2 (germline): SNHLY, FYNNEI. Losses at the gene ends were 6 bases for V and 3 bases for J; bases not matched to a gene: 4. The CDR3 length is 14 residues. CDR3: CASRGGTANEKLFF. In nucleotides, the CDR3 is TGTGCCAGCAGGGGAGGGACAGCTAATGAAAAACTGTTTTTT.

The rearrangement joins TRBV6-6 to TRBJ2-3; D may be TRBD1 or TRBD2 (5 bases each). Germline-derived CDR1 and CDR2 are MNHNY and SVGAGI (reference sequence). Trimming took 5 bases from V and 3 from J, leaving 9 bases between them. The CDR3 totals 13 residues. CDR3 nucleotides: TGTGCCAGCAGTGCCAGGGAGACAGATACGCAGTATTTT. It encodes CASSARETDTQYF.

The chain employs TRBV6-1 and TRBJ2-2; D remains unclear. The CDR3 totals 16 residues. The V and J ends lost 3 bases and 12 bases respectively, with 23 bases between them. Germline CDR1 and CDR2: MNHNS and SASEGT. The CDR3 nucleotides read TGTGCCAGCAGTGATAGTGGGCTTATATACGTTCTCAAGCTGTTTTTT. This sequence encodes CASSDSGLIYVLKLFF.